This TCR beta chain was sequenced for a study of PD-1 blockade in classical Hodgkin lymphoma. About this clone itself: Its antigen remains unknown.

Overall study results and limits: Repertoire differences lack defined causes, possibly disease activity or prior therapy. When set against healthy donors, newly diagnosed patients were reported to show lower baseline TCR diversity.

The germline V and J ends were trimmed by 5 bases and 6 bases, with 20 bases remaining between them. The CDR3 has 15 amino acids. Germline V gene lookup returns CDR1 MNHNS and CDR2 SASEGT. Sequencing used immunoSEQ multiplex PCR; TCRdb keeps in-frame clones, though not all of them. The sample has tens of thousands of clones; under 95% are singletons. Specified time point: newly diagnosed, previously untreated cHL patient sample. Comparators were PBMCs taken from newly diagnosed, untreated classical Hodgkin lymphoma. This clonotype was sampled from a human donor with classical Hodgkin lymphoma. This chain joins TRBV6-1 and TRBJ2-7; TRBD2 might be the D (5 bases). Source material: peripheral blood mononuclear cells (PBMCs). CDR3 nucleotide sequence: TGTGCCAGCAGTCCTCGTCCCGCTAGCCCCGCCGAGCAGTACTTC. It is translated as CASSPRPASPAEQYF.